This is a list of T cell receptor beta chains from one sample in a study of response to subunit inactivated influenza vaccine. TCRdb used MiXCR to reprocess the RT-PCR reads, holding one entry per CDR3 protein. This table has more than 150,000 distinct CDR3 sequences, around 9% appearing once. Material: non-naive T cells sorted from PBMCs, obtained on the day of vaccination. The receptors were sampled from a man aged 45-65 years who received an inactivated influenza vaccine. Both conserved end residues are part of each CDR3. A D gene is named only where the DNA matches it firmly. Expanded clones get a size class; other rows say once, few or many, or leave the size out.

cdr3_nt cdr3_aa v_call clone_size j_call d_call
TGTGCCAGCAGCTTACCAGCCACGCGGGGCTACACCTTC CASSLPATRGYTF TRBV7-2 many TRBJ1-2 .
TGTGCCAGCACCTCTAGCGCGTCTGGGGCAGATACGCAGTATTTT CASTSSASGADTQYF TRBV9 few TRBJ2-3 .
TGTGCCAGCAGCGCGCAGGGACTAGCAGCAGATACGCAGTATTTT CASSAQGLAADTQYF TRBV9 . TRBJ2-3 TRBD2
TGCGCCAGCAGCCTCACACCGGGACAGTCCTTTTACGAGCAGTACTTC CASSLTPGQSFYEQYF TRBV5-1 . TRBJ2-7 TRBD1
TGTGCCAGCAGTGGAAGGGGACAGGGAACTTACGAGCAGTACTTC CASSGRGQGTYEQYF TRBV6-2/TRBV6-3 . TRBJ2-7 TRBD1
TGTGCCACAGCGGGGCGGTACCAAGAGACCCAGTACTTC CATAGRYQETQYF TRBV10-3 many TRBJ2-5 TRBD2
TGTGCCAGCAGTGAAAGGGGGAGCCTTGTTGGCTACACCTTC CASSERGSLVGYTF TRBV2 few TRBJ1-2 .
TGTGCCAGCAGTTTAAGGGACTGGGGCTACACCTTC CASSLRDWGYTF TRBV28 . TRBJ1-2 .
TGTGCCAGTAGTATAGGCCTAGCGGGAGAGACCCAGTACTTC CASSIGLAGETQYF TRBV19 . TRBJ2-5 TRBD2
TGTGCCAGCAGTTATTCCCGAAGTGCAGAGACCCAGTACTTC CASSYSRSAETQYF TRBV6-5 many TRBJ2-5 .
TGCAGTGCTAGGAAAGGTTCGGACACTGAAGCTTTCTTT CSARKGSDTEAFF TRBV20-1 many TRBJ1-1 .
TGTGCCACCAGCAGAGAGACCCGGGGCCAACCCCTCCACTTT CATSRETRGQPLHF TRBV15 many TRBJ1-6 .
TGTGCCATCGGCCAGGGCCTTGGAGGGGAGACCCAGTACTTC CAIGQGLGGETQYF TRBV10-3 . TRBJ2-5 .
TGTGCCAGCAGCCCCTGGGGAGGGGATGAGACCCAGTACTTC CASSPWGGDETQYF TRBV7-2 few TRBJ2-5 TRBD2
TGTGCCAGCAACTTGGGGACAGGGGTGAACACTGAAGCTTTCTTT CASNLGTGVNTEAFF TRBV12-3/TRBV12-4 . TRBJ1-1 TRBD1
TGCAGTGCTAGAGATTCGTCGGGAGGGCCCCCGTACTTC CSARDSSGGPPYF TRBV20-1 many TRBJ2-7 TRBD2
TGTGCCAGCAGCCCCCGGATGTGGCTGTACTTC CASSPRMWLYF TRBV6-2/TRBV6-3 many TRBJ2-7 .
TGCAGCGTAGCAGCGACTAGCGGGAGGGTGGATGAGCAGTTCTTC CSVAATSGRVDEQFF TRBV29-1 few TRBJ2-1 TRBD2